Shown below are 21 T cell receptor beta chains from a single sample sequenced in a study of T cells in Graves' hyperthyroidism and ophthalmopathy. Amplification of TCR beta CDR3 regions used RNA as the template. The HTBI set primed first-round TCR CDR3 RT-PCR. TCRdb fed the multiplex PCR reads into MiXCR, producing one record per CDR3 protein. The table lists 800,000 or so distinct CDR3 sequences, roughly 37% of them singletons, with 7.5% to 9.5% in the top ten. Source material: blood. The source is a man younger than 35 with Graves' hyperthyroidism.

This rearrangement joins TRBV29-1 to TRBJ2-3; D is undetermined. Between the trimmed V and J ends, which lost 0 bases and 0 bases, there was a span of 4 bases. The CDR3 covers 13 residues. The germline V gene has CDR1 SQVTM and CDR2 ANQGSEA. The CDR3 DNA reads TGCAGCGTTGAAGAGTACAGCACAGATACGCAGTATTTT. It specifies CSVEEYSTDTQYF.

This clonotype was detected ten times or more. The V and J genes are TRBV10-3 and TRBJ2-5, with TRBD1 identical over 7 bases. The V gene's germline CDR1 is ENHRY and CDR2 SYGVKD. The CDR3 length is 12 residues. Trimming removed 10 bases from V and 4 bases from J; junction bases left unmatched: 6. CDR3 sequence: CATRTGGETQYF. The CDR3 DNA reads TGTGCCACCAGGACAGGAGGAGAGACCCAGTACTTC.

This clonotype occurred many times. This chain uses TRBV9 with TRBJ2-2; D ambiguous. Between the trimmed V and J ends, which lost 0 bases and 2 bases, there was a span of 8 bases. This CDR3 is built from 15 residues. The V gene's germline CDR1 is SGDLS and CDR2 YYNGEE. Here the CDR3 reads CASSVAATNTGELFF. The DNA of the CDR3 is TGTGCCAGCAGCGTAGCCGCTACAAACACCGGGGAGCTGTTTTTT.

This clonotype has at least ten counts. The V gene is TRBV20-1, the J gene TRBJ2-7, with D perhaps matching TRBD2 (5 bases). Per germline, CDR1 DFQATT and CDR2 SNEGSKA (reference sequence). The CDR3 sequence is 13 residues long. V lost 0 bases and J lost 2, with 8 bases in between. The DNA for the CDR3 is TGCAGTGCTAGAGATAGGGAGCCCTACGAGCAGTACTTC. Translation: CSARDREPYEQYF.

This clonotype was counted at least ten times. The chain links TRBV29-1 to TRBJ2-5; D unclear. V was cut by 0 bases and J by 4 bases, with 12 bases left in between. The CDR3 has 14 amino acids. Germline CDR1 and CDR2: SQVTM and ANQGSEA. The CDR3 DNA is TGCAGCGTTGAAGATCTTGGAAAGGGAGAGACCCAGTACTTC. It encodes CSVEDLGKGETQYF. The variable domain in full, with the rest retrieved from reference TRBV29-1 and TRBJ2-5, is SAVISQKPSRDICQRGTSLTIQCQVDSQVTMMFWYRQQPGQSLTLIATANQGSEATYESGFVIDKFPISRPNLTFSTLTVSNMSPEDSSIYLCSVEDLGKGETQYFGPGTRLLVL.

The chain employs TRBV2 and TRBJ1-6, with TRBD1 matching 7 bases. The CDR3 sequence is 16 residues long. The germline V gene encodes CDR1 SNHLY and CDR2 FYNNEI. Unmatched junction bases numbered 5, after V lost 5 bases and J lost 1 base. The CDR3 protein is CASSYKGASYNSPLHF. CDR3 nucleotides: TGTGCCAGCAGTTATAAGGGGGCATCCTATAATTCACCCCTCCACTTT.

This clonotype was found many times. This chain connects TRBV7-9 to TRBJ2-5, with no clear D. Germline loops: CDR1 SEHNR, CDR2 FQNEAQ (reference sequence). Deletions cut 1 base from V and 2 bases from J, with 8 bases between. There are 14 residues in the CDR3. This CDR3 is CASSLVDGQETQYF. The CDR3 nucleotides read TGTGCCAGCAGCTTAGTAGACGGTCAAGAGACCCAGTACTTC. The whole variable domain, filled in from reference TRBV7-9 and TRBJ2-5, reads DTGVSQNPRHKITKRGQNVTFRCDPISEHNRLYWYRQTLGQGPEFLTYFQNEAQLEKSRLLSDRFSAERPKGSFSTLEIQRTEQGDSAMYLCASSLVDGQETQYFGPGTRLLVL.

This clonotype was picked up many times. The rearrangement links TRBV7-2 to TRBJ1-3; D is uncertain. CDR3 length: 14 amino acids. V lost 3 bases to trimming and J lost 3 bases, with 9 bases between them. Germline lookup yields CDR1 SGHTA and CDR2 FQGNSA. This chain's CDR3 is CASSLAGGGNTIYF. In nucleotides, the CDR3 is TGTGCCAGCAGCTTGGCAGGTGGTGGAAACACCATATATTTT.

There are many counts of this clonotype. This chain links TRBV7-9 with TRBJ2-5, with a possible D match to TRBD1 (6 bases). Trimming removed 6 bases from V and 2 bases from J, with 13 bases in between. The CDR3 is 14 residues long. Germline values: CDR1 SEHNR, CDR2 FQNEAQ (reference sequence). The chain's CDR3 is CASRNTGKQETQYF. The CDR3 DNA follows: TGTGCCAGCAGAAATACAGGGAAACAAGAGACCCAGTACTTC.

This clonotype was counted ten times or more. The genes are TRBV2 and TRBJ1-1; weak D call: TRBD1 (5 bases). Germline lookup yields CDR1 SNHLY and CDR2 FYNNEI. CDR3 length: 13 amino acids. Deletions cut 6 bases from V and 3 bases from J, with 11 bases between. CDR3 nucleotides: TGTGCCAGCAGGGTGGACAAAGACACTGAAGCTTTCTTT. Protein: CASRVDKDTEAFF. The whole variable domain, remainder taken from reference TRBV2 and TRBJ1-1, is EPEVTQTPSHQVTQMGQEVILRCVPISNHLYFYWYRQILGQKVEFLVSFYNNEISEKSEIFDDQFSVERPDGSNFTLKIRSTKLEDSAMYFCASRVDKDTEAFFGQGTRLTVV.

This clonotype was seen ten or more times. The genes are TRBV2 and TRBJ2-7, with D possibly being TRBD2 (5 bases). Germline V gene lookup returns CDR1 SNHLY and CDR2 FYNNEI. Trimming took 2 bases from V and 9 from J, leaving 5 bases between them. The CDR3 has 10 residues. CDR3 nucleotide sequence: TGTGCCAGCAGTGAAAGCGGGCAGTACTTC. Translating it yields CASSESGQYF.

This clonotype was seen repeatedly, ten times or more. The CDR3 region has the DNA TGCGCCAGCAGCTCTATCTCGACAGGCCGTGGCTACACCTTC. Amino acid sequence: CASSSISTGRGYTF. This chain joins TRBV5-1 and TRBJ1-2; D possibly corresponds to TRBD1 (6 bases). V lost 3 bases and J lost 7, with 16 bases in between. Germline assignment: CDR1 SGHRS and CDR2 YFSETQ. This CDR3 is built from 14 residues.

A remark on this clonotype: A much bigger clone sits one base away, suggesting this may be a read error. The chain combines TRBV9 with TRBJ2-7; 7 nucleotides agree with TRBD2. The CDR3 sequence is 15 residues long. Germline CDR1 reads SGDLS; CDR2 reads YYNGEE. V lost 0 bases to trimming and J lost 2 bases; unmatched junction nucleotides: 5. CDR3 residues: CASSVEQTSPYEQYF. CDR3 DNA sequence: TGTGCCAGCAGCGTAGAGCAGACTAGCCCCTACGAGCAGTACTTC.

This sequence joins TRBV20-1 and TRBJ2-5, with a tentative D call TRBD2 (6 bases). Trimming pared 4 bases from V and 9 bases from J, leaving 15 bases between. This CDR3 spans 12 amino acids. Per germline, CDR1 DFQATT and CDR2 SNEGSKA (reference sequence). In DNA form, the CDR3 reads TGCAGTGCTATGGGGGGAGGCCAGCCCCAGTACTTC. Translation: CSAMGGGQPQYF.

This clonotype came up many times. The chain's CDR3 is CASSQTGTGLNTEAFF. The CDR3 nucleotides are TGTGCCAGCAGTCAGACCGGGACAGGGCTTAACACTGAAGCTTTCTTT. The chain employs TRBV2 and TRBJ1-1; 9 nucleotides line up with TRBD1. Germline V CDR1 and CDR2: SNHLY, FYNNEI. This CDR3 comprises 16 residues. V was clipped by 5 bases and J by 2 bases; unmatched bases: 9.

This clonotype was counted ten times or more. The CDR3 sequence: CSALDRNTGELFF. The CDR3 nucleotides are TGCAGTGCCCTCGACAGGAACACCGGGGAGCTGTTTTTT. V usage is TRBV20-1 and J usage is TRBJ2-2; perhaps TRBD1 as D (5 bases). The CDR3 spans 13 residues. CDR1 is DFQATT, CDR2 SNEGSKA, per germline (reference sequence). Trimming pared 6 bases from V and 1 base from J, leaving 9 bases between.

The sample holds a few counts of this clonotype. The CDR3 is CASSPHAGGNTQYF. The CDR3 nucleotides read TGTGCCAGCAGCCCGCACGCGGGGGGAAATACGCAGTATTTT. This chain uses TRBV7-6 with TRBJ2-3, with TRBD2 matching 8 bases. CDR3 length: 14 amino acids. J gave up 7 bases and V 5 bases, and 8 bases lay outside the gene matches. Per the germline V gene, CDR1 is SGHVS and CDR2 is FNYEAQ.

Ten or more counts support this clonotype. The genes are TRBV20-1 and TRBJ1-2; D might be TRBD1 (6 bases). The germline gives CDR1 DFQATT, CDR2 SNEGSKA (reference sequence). V gave up 6 bases and J gave up 6 bases, with 14 bases separating them. The CDR3 spans 12 residues. The CDR3 nucleotides are TGCAGTGCCAGAAGGGACATCAATGGCTACACCTTC. This gives the protein CSARRDINGYTF.

The rearrangement joins TRBV12-3 or TRBV12-4 to TRBJ2-5; 10 nucleotides agree with TRBD2. The CDR3 spans 19 residues. Germline trimming cut 8 bases from V and 0 bases from J; bases unmatched to any gene: 18. The CDR3 DNA reads as TGTGCCAGCTCTGGCGGGTGGGCTAGCGGGGGCTGGTACCAAGAGACCCAGTACTTC. Translating gives CASSGGWASGGWYQETQYF.

The table lists this clonotype with many counts. The chain couples TRBV29-1 to TRBJ1-6; D not certain. Deletions cut 4 bases from V and 7 bases from J, with 11 bases between. The germline CDR1 and CDR2 sequences are SQVTM and ANQGSEA. The CDR3 is made up of 13 amino acids. CDR3 protein: CSVAVGVNSPLHF. CDR3 DNA sequence: TGCAGCGTTGCAGTGGGAGTCAATTCACCCCTCCACTTT.

This clonotype was observed once. J is TRBJ1-6 and V is TRBV10-3; TRBD1 aligns across 7 bases. V was pared by 4 bases and J by 7 bases, with 7 bases of the junction left unmatched. CDR1 and CDR2 from the germline V gene are ENHRY and SYGVKD. This CDR3 is built from 15 residues. CDR3 protein: CAISASDRRNSPLHF. DNA for the CDR3: TGTGCCATCAGTGCGTCGGACAGGAGGAATTCACCCCTCCACTTT.